This T cell receptor beta chain was sequenced for a study of cytomegalovirus exposure and HLA in healthy donors. The study's findings and limits: In an earlier analysis, about 87% or about 30%: the productive usage of most TCR beta V segments.

The V gene's germline CDR1 is SQVTM and CDR2 ANQGSEA. Trimming at V came to 8 bases and at J to 13 bases, leaving 10 bases not matched to a gene. The length of the CDR3 is 11 residues. Points on this clone: The target antigen is unknown.

Use of 60 Vbeta and 13 Jbeta primers characterized the PCR. Profiling relied on immunoSEQ multiplex PCR, and the TCRdb table lists in-frame clones only, not all of them. The repertoire table contains almost 35,000 clones. The sequencing sample was made of PBMCs. This TCR came from a woman aged 35 to 49 in good health and CMV-seropositive. This rearrangement joins TRBV29-1 to TRBJ2-1; TRBD1 matches 8 bases. The CDR3 sequence is CSTWTGTGQFF. CDR3 DNA sequence: TGCAGCACCTGGACCGGGACAGGTCAGTTCTTC.